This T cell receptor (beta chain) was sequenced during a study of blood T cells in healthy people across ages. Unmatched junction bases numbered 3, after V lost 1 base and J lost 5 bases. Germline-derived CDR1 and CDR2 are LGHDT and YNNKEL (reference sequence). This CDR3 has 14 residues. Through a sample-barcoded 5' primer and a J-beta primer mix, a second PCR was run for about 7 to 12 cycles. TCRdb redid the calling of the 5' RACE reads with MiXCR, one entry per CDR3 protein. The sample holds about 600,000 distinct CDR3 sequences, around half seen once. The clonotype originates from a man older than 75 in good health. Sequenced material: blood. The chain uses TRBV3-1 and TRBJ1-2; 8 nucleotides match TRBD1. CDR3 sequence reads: CASSQGTGTYGYTF. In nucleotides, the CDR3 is TGTGCCAGCAGCCAAGGGACAGGGACATATGGCTACACCTTC. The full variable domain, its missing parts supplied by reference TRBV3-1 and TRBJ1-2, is DTAVSQTPKYLVTQMGNDKSIKCEQNLGHDTMYWYKQDSKKFLKIMFSYNNKELIINETVPNRFSPKSPDKAHLNLHINSLELGDSAVYFCASSQGTGTYGYTFGSGTRLTVV.